A selection of T cell receptor beta chains follows, all from one sample in a study of blood T cells in healthy people across ages. TCRdb re-analysed the 5' RACE reads in MiXCR, keeping a single row per CDR3 protein. The table has nearly 800,000 distinct CDR3 sequences, more than 55% seen once; the top ten hold roughly 26%. Sample: blood. Receptor source: a man aged 35-49 years in good health. Each CDR3 is given with its conserved first and last residue. The D gene is left open where the match is weak. Clone size is given for some rows only: seen once, a few or many times, or a class if the clone is expanded.

TRBV27	NA	few	TRBJ2-4	TGTGCCAGCTTGGGCGGGGCGGCCAAAAACATTCAGTACTTC	CASLGGAAKNIQYF
TRBV7-2	TRBD2	few	TRBJ2-4	TGTGCCAGCAGCTCCCGAGCTAGCGGGGGGGCTTTCGGCATTCAGTACTTC	CASSSRASGGAFGIQYF
TRBV7-7	NA	few	TRBJ2-5	TGTGCTAGCAGCCTTGCTCCCCCCGGGACTCCCCTATGGCAAGGAGAGACCCAGTACTTC	CASSLAPPGTPLWQGETQYF
TRBV29-1	NA	NA	TRBJ2-7	TGCAGCGTTTTATTTGGGATAGCCGGGCGGGAGCAGTACTTC	CSVLFGIAGREQYF
TRBV20-1	NA	once	TRBJ1-5	TGCAGTGCTGGGGATGGGAGCAATCAGCCCCAGCATTTT	CSAGDGSNQPQHF
TRBV29-1	TRBD2	NA	TRBJ2-1	TGCAGCGTTGGATTACTAGCGGAGGCAACCTACAATGAGCAGTTCTTC	CSVGLLAEATYNEQFF
TRBV6-1	NA	NA	TRBJ1-5	TGTGCCAGCAGTGAACTACGGACAGCCTCCCTGCCCCAGCATTTT	CASSELRTASLPQHF
TRBV2	NA	once	TRBJ2-7	TGTGCCAGCAGGGAAGACAGGTTCTCCTACGAGCAGTACTTC	CASREDRFSYEQYF
TRBV6-4	NA	NA	TRBJ2-2	TGTGCCAGCAGCGCCTTGCGGTCCGGGGAGCTGTTTTTT	CASSALRSGELFF
TRBV12-3/TRBV12-4	TRBD2	NA	TRBJ2-2	TGTGCCAGCAGTCCCCAGGGAGCGGGAAGGATTTCCGGGGAGCTGTTTTTT	CASSPQGAGRISGELFF
TRBV20-1	TRBD2	NA	TRBJ2-1	TGCAGTGCTAGGCCCTTACTAGCGGGAGGAGGCAATGAGCAGTTCTTC	CSARPLLAGGGNEQFF
TRBV20-1	NA	NA	TRBJ2-4	TGCAGTGTAGGACAGAGCGGGTTAATAGCCAAAAACATTCAGTACTTC	CSVGQSGLIAKNIQYF
TRBV4-3	TRBD2	NA	TRBJ2-1	TGCGCCAGCAGCCGTCGACTAGCGGGAGGGCCCGATGAGCAGTTCTTC	CASSRRLAGGPDEQFF
TRBV18	TRBD1	NA	TRBJ1-6	TGTGCCAGCTCACCCCTGGGACAGAGCCCCTCCAAAAATTCACCCCTCCACTTT	CASSPLGQSPSKNSPLHF
TRBV24-1	TRBD2	NA	TRBJ2-1	TGTGCCACCAGTGATTTGGAGGTGACTAGCTCCCCCAATGAGCAGTTCTTC	CATSDLEVTSSPNEQFF
TRBV20-1	NA	few	TRBJ1-2	TGCAGTGCGACCGAATCGGGGCGAGGCTACACCTTC	CSATESGRGYTF
TRBV5-1	NA	NA	TRBJ1-4	TGCGCCAGCAGCTTGGAGGCAGTTCTTGGAAAACTGTTTTTT	CASSLEAVLGKLFF
TRBV7-2	TRBD1	NA	TRBJ1-5	TGTGCCAGCAGCCAAGACAGGGTGGATCAGCCCCAGCATTTT	CASSQDRVDQPQHF
TRBV6-2/TRBV6-3	TRBD2	NA	TRBJ2-7	TGTGCCAGCAGTCCGAACGGACTAGCGGGTTACGAGCAGTACTTC	CASSPNGLAGYEQYF
TRBV7-3	TRBD2	NA	TRBJ2-5	TGTGCCAGCAGCGCACGGACTAGCGGGGCTAGGCAAGAGACCCAGTACTTC	CASSARTSGARQETQYF
TRBV6-2/TRBV6-3	TRBD2	NA	TRBJ2-3	TGTGCCAGCAGAAAGCGGGGTCTCACAGATACGCAGTATTTT	CASRKRGLTDTQYF
TRBV29-1	NA	few	TRBJ2-1	TGCAGCGTTGAAGGTCTTAGGTACAATGAGCAGTTCTTC	CSVEGLRYNEQFF
TRBV10-3	TRBD1	NA	TRBJ2-1	TGTGCCATCAGTGAGGTGGAGGGACAGGATGGCAATGAGCAGTTCTTC	CAISEVEGQDGNEQFF
TRBV27	NA	NA	TRBJ2-1	TGTGCCAGCAGTTTAGCTGGGGTGTTAGGGACCCAGTTCTTC	CASSLAGVLGTQFF
TRBV11-2	TRBD2	NA	TRBJ2-1	TGTGCCAGCAGCCAAGAGCCTAGCGGGGCCAATGAGCAGTTCTTC	CASSQEPSGANEQFF
TRBV28	NA	few	TRBJ2-7	TGTGCCAGCAGTTTACGGGGACAATACGAGCAGTACTTC	CASSLRGQYEQYF
TRBV27	TRBD1	NA	TRBJ1-4	TGTGCCAGCAGTCGCAGGGGGGATGAAAAACTGTTTTTT	CASSRRGDEKLFF
TRBV29-1	NA	NA	TRBJ2-7	TGCAGCGTGGACACAAACAACGAGCGCTCCTACAATGAGCAGTACTTC	CSVDTNNERSYNEQYF
TRBV12-3/TRBV12-4	TRBD1	few	TRBJ1-1	TGTGCCAGCACCCCGACAGGGATGAACACTGAAGCTTTCTTT	CASTPTGMNTEAFF
TRBV3-1	NA	NA	TRBJ1-1	TGTGCCAGCAGCCAAGATTTGGGGGGCGTTTGGACTGAAGCTTTCTTT	CASSQDLGGVWTEAFF
TRBV6-1	TRBD2	NA	TRBJ2-1	TGTGCCAGCAGGGGAAGCGGGAGTGCCTACAATGAGCAGTTCTTC	CASRGSGSAYNEQFF
TRBV29-1	TRBD1	NA	TRBJ1-2	TGCAGCGTTGGGACAGGGAGGGCTGGTGGCTACACCTTC	CSVGTGRAGGYTF
TRBV11-3	NA	NA	TRBJ2-5	TGTGCCAGCAGCGGGTTGGGACGACAAGAGACCCAGTACTTC	CASSGLGRQETQYF
TRBV6-1	TRBD1	NA	TRBJ2-5	TGTACCAGCAGTGAGATGACAGGGTGGGTGAGGGAGACCCAGTACTTC	CTSSEMTGWVRETQYF
TRBV6-5	NA	NA	TRBJ1-1	TGTGCCAGCACCGCGATGGGCAGCGAAGCTTTCTTT	CASTAMGSEAFF
TRBV5-1	NA	NA	TRBJ2-3	TGCGCCAGCAGCCCGGGGGTGGGCCGGAGCACAGATACGCAGTATTTT	CASSPGVGRSTDTQYF
TRBV6-1	TRBD1	NA	TRBJ2-3	TGTGCCAGCAGCCAAAAACGTCCGGGACAGAGCACAGCTACACAGTATTTT	CASSQKRPGQSTATQYF
TRBV28	TRBD2	once	TRBJ2-5	TGTGCCAGCAGTCCCAGAGACGGGGGGTCAAGCTCCTACAATGAGCAGTACTTC	CASSPRDGGSSSYNEQYF
TRBV6-1	NA	NA	TRBJ2-7	TGTGCCAGCAGTCTAAGATCCGGGACAAGTAGGCTTAGTGAGCAGTACTTC	CASSLRSGTSRLSEQYF
TRBV7-2	NA	once	TRBJ2-3	TGTGCCAGCAGCTTAGGTATAGGAACTAGCACAGATACGCAGTATTTT	CASSLGIGTSTDTQYF
TRBV11-1	NA	NA	TRBJ2-5	TGTGCCAGCACCACTTTTGAGGTTCGGGACATCCCCATGGGGGCACAAGAGACCCAGTACTTC	CASTTFEVRDIPMGAQETQYF
TRBV24-1	NA	NA	TRBJ2-2	TGTGCCACCAACGGGGGTAGTATATCGAACACCGGGGAGCTGTTTTTT	CATNGGSISNTGELFF
TRBV20-1	TRBD1	NA	TRBJ1-6	TGCAGTGCTGCCAGACAGGGCAATAATTCACCCCTCCACTTT	CSAARQGNNSPLHF
TRBV11-3	NA	NA	TRBJ2-1	TGTGCCAGCAGCGCCAGGGACGGCAACAATGAGCAGTTCTTC	CASSARDGNNEQFF
TRBV9	NA	few	TRBJ2-1	TGTGCCAGCACCTATCATGACGGGGAAGAGCAGTTCTTC	CASTYHDGEEQFF
TRBV24-1	TRBD2	NA	TRBJ2-5	TGTGCCACCAGTGATACCAGACTAGCGGGGGAAGAGACCCAGTACTTC	CATSDTRLAGEETQYF
TRBV6-5	TRBD1	few	TRBJ1-2	TGTGCCAGCAGTTACTCTTTAACAGGGGAGTTTGGCTATGGCTACACCTTC	CASSYSLTGEFGYGYTF
TRBV7-2	TRBD1	NA	TRBJ2-7	TGTGCCAGCAGCTTAATGACAGGGTACGAGCAGTACTTC	CASSLMTGYEQYF
TRBV20-1	NA	NA	TRBJ1-2	TGCAGTGCTCTCTCAGGGGTAGCTAACTATGGCTACACCTTC	CSALSGVANYGYTF
TRBV5-1	NA	few	TRBJ2-3	TGCGCCAGCAGCTTGTTGTGGGAGTCGGACACAGATACGCAGTATTTT	CASSLLWESDTDTQYF
TRBV29-1	NA	NA	TRBJ1-1	TGCAGCGTTGAAACAGGGTATGAAGCTTTCTTT	CSVETGYEAFF
TRBV20-1	NA	NA	TRBJ2-6	TGCAGTGCTAGACAGGATAGCTCTGGGGCCAACGTCCTGACTTTC	CSARQDSSGANVLTF
TRBV4-3	TRBD2	NA	TRBJ2-3	TGCGCCAGCAGCCAAGATGGCGGGAGGGCAACAGATACGCAGTATTTT	CASSQDGGRATDTQYF
TRBV6-2/TRBV6-3	NA	few	TRBJ2-5	TGTGCCAGCAGTCACGGACGGCAAGAGACCCAGTACTTC	CASSHGRQETQYF
TRBV25-1	NA	NA	TRBJ1-2	TGTGCCAGCAGTGACGCAGGGGCTAACTATGGCTACACCTTC	CASSDAGANYGYTF
TRBV21-1	NA	few	TRBJ2-5	TGTGCCAGCAGCAAAGCAGGTCAAGAGACCCAGTACTTC	CASSKAGQETQYF
TRBV28	NA	NA	TRBJ2-7	TGTGCCAGCAGTTTAGGGGGGCCGGAAGGTTACGAGCAGTACTTC	CASSLGGPEGYEQYF